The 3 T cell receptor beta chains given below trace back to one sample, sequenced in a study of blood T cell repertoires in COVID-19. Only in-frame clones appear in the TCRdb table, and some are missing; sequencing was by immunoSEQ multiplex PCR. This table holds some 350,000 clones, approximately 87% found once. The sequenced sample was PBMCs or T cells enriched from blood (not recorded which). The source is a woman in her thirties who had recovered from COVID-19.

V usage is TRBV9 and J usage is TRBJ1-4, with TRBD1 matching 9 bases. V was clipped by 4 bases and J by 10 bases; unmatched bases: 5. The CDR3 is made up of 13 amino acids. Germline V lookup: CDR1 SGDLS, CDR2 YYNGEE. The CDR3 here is CASSSQQGAKLFF. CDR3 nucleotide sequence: TGTGCCAGCAGCTCACAACAGGGGGCAAAACTGTTTTTT. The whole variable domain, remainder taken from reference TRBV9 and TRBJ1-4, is DSGVTQTPKHLITATGQRVTLRCSPRSGDLSVYWYQQSLDQGLQFLIQYYNGEERAKGNILERFSAQQFPDLHSELNLSSLELGDSALYFCASSSQQGAKLFFGSGTQLSVL.

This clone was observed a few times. The CDR3 DNA reads as TGCGCCAGCAGCTGGATGGCAAGACAGGGACGTAATGAGCAGTTCTTC. Translating gives CASSWMARQGRNEQFF. This chain uses TRBV5-1 with TRBJ2-1, with 7 bases that match TRBD1. The V gene end was trimmed by 3 bases and the J gene end by 7 bases; junction bases not matched to a gene: 13. This CDR3 has 16 amino acids. Germline values: CDR1 SGHRS, CDR2 YFSETQ.

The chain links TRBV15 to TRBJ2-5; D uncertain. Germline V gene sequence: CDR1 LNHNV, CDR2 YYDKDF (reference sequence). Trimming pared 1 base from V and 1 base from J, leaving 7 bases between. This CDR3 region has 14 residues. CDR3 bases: TGTGCCACCAGCAGAGCACCGAGCCAAGAGACCCAGTACTTC. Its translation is CATSRAPSQETQYF.